Following are 23 T cell receptor beta chains from one sample sequenced in a study of blood T cells in healthy people across ages. A second roughly 6 to 12 cycle PCR used barcoded and J-beta primers. TCRdb re-derived calls from the 5' RACE reads in MiXCR, one entry per CDR3 protein. This table holds roughly 1.6 million distinct CDR3 sequences, 34% found once. The sample comprised blood. The receptors were sampled from a woman in her twenties or thirties in good health.

Note on this clonotype: At one end the junction does not follow the germline gene, possibly because of a read error. The rearrangement links TRBV18 to TRBJ2-7; D is possibly TRBD2 (5 bases). Gene TRBJ2-5 matches the end of the DNA better, so the J call may be wrong. Germline V CDR1 and CDR2: KGHSH, LQKENI. This CDR3 is 16 amino acids long. CDR3 nucleotides: TGTGCCGGCTCACCTGAGTGGAGGACGATACAAGAGACCCAGTACTTC. This sequence encodes CAGSPEWRTIQETQYF.

This clonotype came up a few times. J is TRBJ2-1 and V is TRBV11-2; 8 positions agree with TRBD2. The length of the CDR3 is 16 residues. Germline loops: CDR1 SGHAT, CDR2 FQNNGV. The ends lost 1 base at V and 4 bases at J; junction bases unmatched: 6. In nucleotides, the CDR3 is TGTGCCAGCAGCTTAGTCCCAGCGGGGGTTTACAATGAGCAGTTCTTC. Encoded protein: CASSLVPAGVYNEQFF.

The chain joins TRBV20-1 to TRBJ2-5; TRBD2 matches 8 bases. TRBJ2-7 matches the DNA end more closely, so the J call is doubtful. Germline lookup yields CDR1 DFQATT and CDR2 SNEGSKA (reference sequence). This CDR3 is built from 13 residues. CDR3 in DNA: TGCCTCCCGGGGGCCAGCGGGGGCCACGAGCAGTACTTC. Amino acid sequence: CLPGASGGHEQYF.

This chain connects TRBV4-2 to TRBJ2-3, with D perhaps TRBD1 or TRBD2 (5 bases each). Trimming shortened V by 6 bases and J by 7 bases, and 26 bases separated the two germline ends. CDR3 length: 17 amino acids. In germline, CDR1 is LGHNA, CDR2 YNFKEQ. This chain's CDR3 is CASRSLRGAEDGNTQYF. In DNA form, the CDR3 reads TGTGCCAGCAGATCCCTTCGAGGGGCGGAGGACGGAAATACGCAGTATTTT.

This clonotype occurred a few times. The chain is built from TRBV11-3 and TRBJ2-1; no firm D call. Germline V gene data show CDR1 as SGHNT and CDR2 as YENEEA. V shed 4 bases and J shed 7 bases, with 8 bases lying between them. The CDR3 consists of 12 residues. DNA of the CDR3: TGTGCCAGCAGCTCCCTTTCTAATGAGCAGTTCTTC. It yields the protein CASSSLSNEQFF.

The chain combines TRBV30 with TRBJ2-3; 10 nucleotides match TRBD2. Germline V gene data show CDR1 as GTSNPN and CDR2 as SVGIG (reference sequence). The V segment lost 4 bases and the J segment 4 bases; nucleotides outside the gene matches: 11. CDR3 length: 16 residues. CDR3 region: CAWTSPSGSYADTQYF. The CDR3 DNA reads TGTGCCTGGACCAGCCCTAGCGGGAGTTATGCAGATACGCAGTATTTT. Full variable domain (remainder filled in from reference TRBV30 and TRBJ2-3): SQTIHQWPATLVQPVGSPLSLECTVEGTSNPNLYWYRQAAGRGLQLLFYSVGIGQISSEVPQNLSASRPQDRQFILSSKKLLLSDSGFYLCAWTSPSGSYADTQYFGPGTRLTVL.

The V call is TRBV20-1, the J call TRBJ2-7; TRBD2 agrees at 15 bases. Losses at the gene ends were 1 base for V and 6 bases for J; bases not matched to a gene: 4. Per the germline V gene, CDR1 is DFQATT and CDR2 is SNEGSKA (reference sequence). The CDR3 has 15 residues. The CDR3 DNA reads as TGCAGTGCTAGAGGGACTAGCGGGAGGGCCGGCGAGCAGTACTTC. Translating gives CSARGTSGRAGEQYF.

This clonotype appeared many times. One end of the junction is discordant with germline, which a read error may explain. The J gene is TRBJ2-2, the V gene TRBV12-3 or TRBV12-4; D gene uncertain. There are 14 residues in the CDR3. CDR3 residues: CASSLGGNTGELFF. CDR3 DNA sequence: TGCGCCAGCAGCTTAGGCGGGAACACCGGGGAGCTGTTTTTT.

The gene calls are TRBV3-1 and TRBJ2-5; D is uncertain. V lost 5 bases and J lost 9, with 10 bases in between. Germline V lookup: CDR1 LGHDT, CDR2 YNNKEL (reference sequence). This CDR3 is 11 amino acids long. DNA of the CDR3: TGTGCCAGCAGCAACCCGCCGGCCCAGTACTTC. It translates to CASSNPPAQYF.

V usage is TRBV20-1 and J usage is TRBJ2-7; unclear D gene. CDR1 is DFQATT and CDR2 is SNEGSKA in the germline V gene (reference sequence). This CDR3 has 16 amino acids. Trimming cost V 2 bases and J 0 bases, with 17 bases left between them. The CDR3 protein is CSARRYGGSASYEQYF. The DNA for the CDR3 is TGCAGTGCTAGAAGGTATGGCGGTTCGGCCTCCTACGAGCAGTACTTC.

DNA for the CDR3: TGTGCCAGCAGTGAAGTGTTGCGGGGACTCGACGAGCAGTACTTC. Translating it yields CASSEVLRGLDEQYF. The chain employs TRBV25-1 and TRBJ2-7, with D possibly matching TRBD2 (6 bases). This CDR3 region has 15 residues. Trimming left V 2 bases short and J 5 bases short, with 16 bases between. Germline V gene data show CDR1 as MGHDK and CDR2 as SYGVNS.

This clonotype was recorded many times. The chain recombines TRBV7-3 with TRBJ2-6, with D unresolved. V gave up 5 bases and J gave up 3 bases, with 8 bases separating them. Germline V CDR1 and CDR2: SGHTA, FQGTGA. The CDR3 covers 14 residues. DNA of the CDR3: TGTGCCAGCAGCCCTCTCGGTGGGGCCAACGTCCTGACTTTC. Translation gives CASSPLGGANVLTF.

V usage is TRBV12-3 or TRBV12-4 and J usage is TRBJ2-1; tentatively, D is TRBD1 (6 bases). CDR3 length: 16 amino acids. Between the trimmed V and J ends, which lost 3 bases and 3 bases, there was a span of 15 bases. The CDR3 DNA sequence: TGTGCCAGCAGTTTGACCTTACAGGGAAACTACAATGAGCAGTTCTTC. Translating it yields CASSLTLQGNYNEQFF.

This rearrangement joins TRBV30 to TRBJ2-2; 11 bases fit TRBD2. Germline assignment: CDR1 GTSNPN and CDR2 SVGIG (reference sequence). J gave up 6 bases and V 0 bases, and 3 bases lay outside the gene matches. This CDR3 region has 15 residues. The CDR3 protein is CAWSVGTSGAGELFF. CDR3 bases: TGTGCCTGGAGTGTAGGGACTAGCGGAGCCGGGGAGCTGTTTTTT.

The rearrangement joins TRBV4-1 to TRBJ1-2; D is ambiguous. CDR1 is MGHRA, CDR2 YSYEKL, per germline. V lost 4 bases, J lost 1 base, and 13 bases lay in between. This CDR3 is 15 amino acids long. Here the CDR3 DNA reads TGCGCCAGCAGCCGGAACACGGAGATTAACTATGGCTACACCTTC. It yields the protein CASSRNTEINYGYTF.

Note on this clonotype: One end of the junction does not line up with germline, which may come from a read error. This chain uses TRBV20-1 with TRBJ1-2; D is unresolved. This CDR3 is 13 amino acids long. CDR1 is DFQATT, CDR2 SNEGSKA, per germline (reference sequence). CDR3 bases: TGCAGTGTCGCAGATCACGAGGCCTATGGCGACACCTTC. Encoded protein: CSVADHEAYGDTF.

This rearrangement joins TRBV12-3 or TRBV12-4 to TRBJ1-2; 9 bases align to TRBD1. Germline trimming cut 8 bases from V and 2 bases from J; bases unmatched to any gene: 12. The CDR3 runs 16 residues. The CDR3 region is CASACTGGNINYGYTF. CDR3 in DNA: TGTGCCAGCGCTTGCACAGGGGGCAATATAAACTATGGCTACACCTTC.

The V call is TRBV2, the J call TRBJ2-3; 8 bases fit TRBD2. The CDR3 extends over 14 amino acids. Per the germline V gene, CDR1 is SNHLY and CDR2 is FYNNEI. V was pared by 4 bases and J by 5 bases, with 5 bases of the junction left unmatched. The DNA for the CDR3 is TGTGCCAGCAGTGTGTCGACTAGCGAAGATACGCAGTATTTT. This encodes CASSVSTSEDTQYF.

This clonotype has only a few counts. The chain recombines TRBV30 with TRBJ1-2; tentatively, D is TRBD1 (6 bases). Trimming took off 8 bases at V and 8 bases at J, with 15 bases between the two ends. Germline V gene lookup returns CDR1 GTSNPN and CDR2 SVGIG (reference sequence). The CDR3 sequence is 11 residues long. Here the CDR3 DNA reads TGTGCCGGCCCAACAGGGAACGGCTACACCTTC. This translates into CAGPTGNGYTF.

The chain joins TRBV7-6 to TRBJ1-4; no clear D gene. The CDR3 sequence is 17 residues long. Trimming cost V 3 bases and J 0 bases, with 14 bases left between them. CDR1 is SGHVS and CDR2 is FNYEAQ in the germline V gene. The CDR3 coding sequence is TGTGCCAGCAGCTTGAGGGCAGACGATGCAACTAATGAAAAACTGTTTTTT. Protein: CASSLRADDATNEKLFF.

This sequence joins TRBV3-1 and TRBJ2-1; either TRBD1 or TRBD2 may supply D (6 bases each). The CDR3 has 15 amino acids. Germline CDR1 and CDR2: LGHDT and YNNKEL (reference sequence). V was cut by 3 bases and J by 10 bases, with 19 bases left in between. The CDR3 sequence is CASSHGGHGHVEQFF. The CDR3 DNA reads as TGTGCCAGCAGCCACGGGGGACACGGGCATGTCGAGCAGTTCTTC.

V and J are TRBV2 and TRBJ2-1, with D possibly being TRBD1 or TRBD2 (5 bases each). The V and J ends lost 8 bases and 15 bases respectively, with 23 bases between them. Germline CDR1 SNHLY, CDR2 FYNNEI. The CDR3 runs to 13 residues. The CDR3 protein is CASLMHPGTWWFF. CDR3 nucleotides: TGTGCCAGCCTGATGCATCCAGGGACCTGGTGGTTCTTC.

This clonotype appeared a few times. The chain combines TRBV7-9 with TRBJ2-3; TRBD2 agrees at 10 bases. J lost 5 bases, V lost 5 bases, and 7 bases had no gene match. The CDR3 has 15 amino acids. The germline gives CDR1 SEHNR, CDR2 FQNEAQ (reference sequence). The CDR3 protein is CASSDSGRQGDTQYF. The CDR3 DNA is TGTGCCAGCAGCGATAGCGGGAGGCAGGGAGATACGCAGTATTTT. The full variable domain, with the rest looked up from reference TRBV7-9 and TRBJ2-3, is DTGVSQNPRHKITKRGQNVTFRCDPISEHNRLYWYRQTLGQGPEFLTYFQNEAQLEKSRLLSDRFSAERPKGSFSTLEIQRTEQGDSAMYLCASSDSGRQGDTQYFGPGTRLTVL.